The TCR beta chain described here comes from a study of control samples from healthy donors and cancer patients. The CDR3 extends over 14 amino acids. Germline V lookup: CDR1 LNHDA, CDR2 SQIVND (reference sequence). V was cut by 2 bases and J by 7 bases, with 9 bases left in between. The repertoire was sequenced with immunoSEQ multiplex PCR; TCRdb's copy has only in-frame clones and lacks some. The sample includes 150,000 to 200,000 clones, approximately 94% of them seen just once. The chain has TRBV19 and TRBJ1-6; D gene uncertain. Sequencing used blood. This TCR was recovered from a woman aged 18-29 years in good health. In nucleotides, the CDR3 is TGTGCCAGTAGTATATTACCCGGAAATTCACCCCTCCACTTT. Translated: CASSILPGNSPLHF.